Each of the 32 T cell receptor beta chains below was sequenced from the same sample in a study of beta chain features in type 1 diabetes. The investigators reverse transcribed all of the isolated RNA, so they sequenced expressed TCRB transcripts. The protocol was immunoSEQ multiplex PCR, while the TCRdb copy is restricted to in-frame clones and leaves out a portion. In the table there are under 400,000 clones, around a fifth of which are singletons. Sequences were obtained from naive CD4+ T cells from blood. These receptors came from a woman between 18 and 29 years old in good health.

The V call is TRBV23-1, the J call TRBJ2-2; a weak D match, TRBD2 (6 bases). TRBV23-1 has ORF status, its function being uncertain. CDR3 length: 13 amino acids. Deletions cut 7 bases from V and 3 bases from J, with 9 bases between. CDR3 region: CASTSGDTGELFF. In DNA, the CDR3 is TGCGCCAGCACCTCGGGAGACACCGGGGAGCTGTTTTTT.

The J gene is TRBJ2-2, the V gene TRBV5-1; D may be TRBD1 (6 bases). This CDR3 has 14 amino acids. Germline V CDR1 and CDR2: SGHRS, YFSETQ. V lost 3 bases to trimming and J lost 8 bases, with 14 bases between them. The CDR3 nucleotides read TGCGCCAGCAGCTCCCGGGGACACCCAGGGGAGCTGTTTTTT. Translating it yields CASSSRGHPGELFF. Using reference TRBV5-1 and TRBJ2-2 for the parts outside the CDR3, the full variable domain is KAGVTQTPRYLIKTRGQQVTLSCSPISGHRSVSWYQQTPGQGLQFLFEYFSETQRNKGNFPGRFSGRQFSNSRSEMNVSTLELGDSALYLCASSSRGHPGELFFGEGSRLTVL.

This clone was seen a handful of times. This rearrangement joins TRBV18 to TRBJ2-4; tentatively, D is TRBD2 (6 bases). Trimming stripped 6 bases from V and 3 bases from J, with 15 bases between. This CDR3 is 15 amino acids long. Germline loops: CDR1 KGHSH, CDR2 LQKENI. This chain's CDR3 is CASSPRGMDKNIQYF. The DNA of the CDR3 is TGTGCCAGCTCCCCCCGGGGGATGGACAAAAACATTCAGTACTTC.

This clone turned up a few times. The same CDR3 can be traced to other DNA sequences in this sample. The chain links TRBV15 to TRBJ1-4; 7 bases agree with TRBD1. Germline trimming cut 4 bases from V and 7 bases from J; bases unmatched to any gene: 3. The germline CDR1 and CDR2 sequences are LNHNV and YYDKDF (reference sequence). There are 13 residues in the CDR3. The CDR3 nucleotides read TGTGCCACCAGCACAGGGGGTGGTGAAAAACTGTTTTTT. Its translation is CATSTGGGEKLFF.

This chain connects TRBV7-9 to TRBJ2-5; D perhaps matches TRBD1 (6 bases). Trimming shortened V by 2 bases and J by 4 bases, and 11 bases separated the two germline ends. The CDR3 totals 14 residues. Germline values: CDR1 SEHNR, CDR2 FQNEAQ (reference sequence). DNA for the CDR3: TGTGCCAGCAGCTTATGGGGGCGGATAGAGACCCAGTACTTC. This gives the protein CASSLWGRIETQYF.

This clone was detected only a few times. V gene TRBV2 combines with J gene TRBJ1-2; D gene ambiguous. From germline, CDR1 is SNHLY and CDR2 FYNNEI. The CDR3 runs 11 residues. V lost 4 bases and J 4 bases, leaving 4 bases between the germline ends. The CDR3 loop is CASSVSYGYTF. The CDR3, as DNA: TGTGCCAGCAGTGTTAGCTATGGCTACACCTTC.

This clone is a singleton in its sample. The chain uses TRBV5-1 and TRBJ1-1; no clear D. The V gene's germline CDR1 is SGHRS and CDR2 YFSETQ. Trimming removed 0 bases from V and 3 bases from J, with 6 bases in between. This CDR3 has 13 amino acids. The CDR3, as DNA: TGCGCCAGCAGCTTGGGAGTGGACACTGAAGCTTTCTTT. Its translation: CASSLGVDTEAFF.

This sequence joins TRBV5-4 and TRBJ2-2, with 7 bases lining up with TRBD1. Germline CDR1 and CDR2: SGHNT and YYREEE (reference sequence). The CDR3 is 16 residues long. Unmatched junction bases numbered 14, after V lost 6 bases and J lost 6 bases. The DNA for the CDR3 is TGTGCCAGCACCCACCTGGACAGGACATTCGCCGGGGAGCTGTTTTTT. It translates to CASTHLDRTFAGELFF.

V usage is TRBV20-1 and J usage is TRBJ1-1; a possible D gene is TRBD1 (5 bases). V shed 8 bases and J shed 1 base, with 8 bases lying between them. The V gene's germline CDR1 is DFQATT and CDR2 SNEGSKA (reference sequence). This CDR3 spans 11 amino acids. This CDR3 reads CSSGQNTEAFF. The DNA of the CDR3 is TGCAGTTCAGGGCAGAACACTGAAGCTTTCTTT.

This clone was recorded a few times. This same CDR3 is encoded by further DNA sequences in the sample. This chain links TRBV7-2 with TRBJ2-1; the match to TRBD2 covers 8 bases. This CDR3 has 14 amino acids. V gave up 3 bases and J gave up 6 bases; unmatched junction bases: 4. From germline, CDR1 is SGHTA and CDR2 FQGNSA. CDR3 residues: CASSFGLAGNEQFF. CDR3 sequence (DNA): TGTGCCAGCAGCTTCGGACTAGCCGGCAATGAGCAGTTCTTC.

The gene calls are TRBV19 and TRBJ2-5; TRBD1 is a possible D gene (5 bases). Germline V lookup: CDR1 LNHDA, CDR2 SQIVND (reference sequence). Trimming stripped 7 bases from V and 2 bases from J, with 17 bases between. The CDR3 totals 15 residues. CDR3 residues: CASNMGRRGQETQYF. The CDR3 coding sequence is TGTGCCAGTAATATGGGGCGAAGAGGACAAGAGACCCAGTACTTC.

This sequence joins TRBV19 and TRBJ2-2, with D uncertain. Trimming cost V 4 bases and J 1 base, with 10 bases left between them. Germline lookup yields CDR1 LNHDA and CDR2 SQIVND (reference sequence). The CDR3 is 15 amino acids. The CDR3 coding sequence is TGTGCCAGTAGTAAAACAGTCTTGAACACCGGGGAGCTGTTTTTT. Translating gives CASSKTVLNTGELFF.

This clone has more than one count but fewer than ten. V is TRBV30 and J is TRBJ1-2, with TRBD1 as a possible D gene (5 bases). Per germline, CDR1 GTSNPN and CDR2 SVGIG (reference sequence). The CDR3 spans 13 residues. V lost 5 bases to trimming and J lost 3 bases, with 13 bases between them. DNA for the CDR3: TGTGCCTGGGGTCGGGTAGGGGACTATGGCTACACCTTC. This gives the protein CAWGRVGDYGYTF.

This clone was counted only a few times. CDR3 sequence: CASSTRGGGNEQFF. The CDR3, as DNA: TGTGCCAGCAGCACCCGCGGGGGGGGCAATGAGCAGTTCTTC. The V gene is TRBV4-2, the J gene TRBJ2-1, with 9 nucleotides matching TRBD2. The V and J ends lost 5 bases and 6 bases, in that order; junction bases with no gene match: 5. This CDR3 contains 14 residues. From germline, CDR1 is LGHNA and CDR2 YNFKEQ.

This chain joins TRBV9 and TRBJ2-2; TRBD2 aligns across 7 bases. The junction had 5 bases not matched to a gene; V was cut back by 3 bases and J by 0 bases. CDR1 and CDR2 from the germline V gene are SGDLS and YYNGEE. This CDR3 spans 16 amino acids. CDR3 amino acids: CASSAGGRANTGELFF. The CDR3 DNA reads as TGTGCCAGCAGCGCGGGTGGGAGGGCGAACACCGGGGAGCTGTTTTTT. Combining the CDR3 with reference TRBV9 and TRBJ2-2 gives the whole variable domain DSGVTQTPKHLITATGQRVTLRCSPRSGDLSVYWYQQSLDQGLQFLIQYYNGEERAKGNILERFSAQQFPDLHSELNLSSLELGDSALYFCASSAGGRANTGELFFGEGSRLTVL.

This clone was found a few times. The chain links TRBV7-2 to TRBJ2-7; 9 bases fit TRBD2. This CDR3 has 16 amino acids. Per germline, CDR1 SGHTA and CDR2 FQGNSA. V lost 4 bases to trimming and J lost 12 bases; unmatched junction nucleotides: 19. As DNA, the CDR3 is TGTGCCAGCAGCTCTTCTCTATACCCTGAGTTAGCGGGAGCGTACTTC. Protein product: CASSSSLYPELAGAYF.

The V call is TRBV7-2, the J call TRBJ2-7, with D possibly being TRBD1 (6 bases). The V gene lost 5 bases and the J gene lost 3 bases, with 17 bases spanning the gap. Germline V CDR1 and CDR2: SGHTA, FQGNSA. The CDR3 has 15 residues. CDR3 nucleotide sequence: TGTGCCAGCAGCCTTTCACAGACAGGCCTCTACGAGCAGTACTTC. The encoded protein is CASSLSQTGLYEQYF.

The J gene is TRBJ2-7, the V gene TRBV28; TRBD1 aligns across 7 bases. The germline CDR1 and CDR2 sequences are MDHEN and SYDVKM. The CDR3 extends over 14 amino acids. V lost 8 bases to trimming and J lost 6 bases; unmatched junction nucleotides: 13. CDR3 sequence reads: CASGLGGARIEQYF. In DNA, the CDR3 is TGTGCCAGCGGGTTAGGGGGCGCGAGAATCGAGCAGTACTTC. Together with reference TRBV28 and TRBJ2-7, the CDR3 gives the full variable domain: DVKVTQSSRYLVKRTGEKVFLECVQDMDHENMFWYRQDPGLGLRLIYFSYDVKMKEKGDIPEGYSVSREKKERFSLILESASTNQTSMYLCASGLGGARIEQYFGPGTRLTVT.

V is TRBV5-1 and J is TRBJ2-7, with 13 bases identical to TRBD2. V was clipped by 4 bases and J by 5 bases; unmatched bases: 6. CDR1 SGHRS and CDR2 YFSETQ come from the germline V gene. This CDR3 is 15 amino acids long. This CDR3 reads CASSHRTSGSHEQYF. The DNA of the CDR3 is TGCGCCAGCAGCCACAGGACTAGCGGGAGTCACGAGCAGTACTTC.

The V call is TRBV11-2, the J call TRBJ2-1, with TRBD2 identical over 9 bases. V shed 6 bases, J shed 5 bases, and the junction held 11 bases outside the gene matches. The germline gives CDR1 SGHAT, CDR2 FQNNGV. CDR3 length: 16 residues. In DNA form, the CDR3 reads TGTGCCAGCAGAGATAGCGGGAGAAGGATCCACAATGAGCAGTTCTTC. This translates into CASRDSGRRIHNEQFF.

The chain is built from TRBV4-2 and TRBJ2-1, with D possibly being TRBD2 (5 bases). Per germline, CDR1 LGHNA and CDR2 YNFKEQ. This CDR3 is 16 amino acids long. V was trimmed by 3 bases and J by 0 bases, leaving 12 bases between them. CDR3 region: CASSQQVGSSYNEQFF. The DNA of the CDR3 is TGTGCCAGCAGCCAGCAGGTGGGGAGCTCCTACAATGAGCAGTTCTTC.

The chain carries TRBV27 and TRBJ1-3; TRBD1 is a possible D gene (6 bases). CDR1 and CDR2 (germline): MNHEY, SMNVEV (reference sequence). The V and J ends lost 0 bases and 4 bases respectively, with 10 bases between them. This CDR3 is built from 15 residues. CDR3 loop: CASSLSGTQGNTIYF. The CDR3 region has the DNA TGTGCCAGCAGTTTATCCGGGACACAGGGAAACACCATATATTTT.

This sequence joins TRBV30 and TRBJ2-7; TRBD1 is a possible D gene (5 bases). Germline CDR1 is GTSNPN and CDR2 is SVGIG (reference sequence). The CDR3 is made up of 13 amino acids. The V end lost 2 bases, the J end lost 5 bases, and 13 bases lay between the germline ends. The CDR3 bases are TGTGCCTGGAGTCCTGCCAGGGTGGACGAGCAGTACTTC. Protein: CAWSPARVDEQYF. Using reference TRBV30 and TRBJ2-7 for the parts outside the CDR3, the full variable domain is SQTIHQWPATLVQPVGSPLSLECTVEGTSNPNLYWYRQAAGRGLQLLFYSVGIGQISSEVPQNLSASRPQDRQFILSSKKLLLSDSGFYLCAWSPARVDEQYFGPGTRLTVT.

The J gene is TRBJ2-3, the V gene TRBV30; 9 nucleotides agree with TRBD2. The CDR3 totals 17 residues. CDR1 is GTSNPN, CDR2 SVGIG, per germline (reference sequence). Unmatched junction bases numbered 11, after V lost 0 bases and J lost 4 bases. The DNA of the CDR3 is TGTGCCTGGAGTGTAAAGGGGCTAGCGGGAATTTCAGATACGCAGTATTTT. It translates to CAWSVKGLAGISDTQYF. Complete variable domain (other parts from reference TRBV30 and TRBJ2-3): SQTIHQWPATLVQPVGSPLSLECTVEGTSNPNLYWYRQAAGRGLQLLFYSVGIGQISSEVPQNLSASRPQDRQFILSSKKLLLSDSGFYLCAWSVKGLAGISDTQYFGPGTRLTVL.

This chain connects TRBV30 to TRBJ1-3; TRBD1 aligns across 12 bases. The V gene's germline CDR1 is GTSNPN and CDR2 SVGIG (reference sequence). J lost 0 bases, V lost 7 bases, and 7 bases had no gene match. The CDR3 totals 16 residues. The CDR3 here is CAFLGTGGLSGNTIYF. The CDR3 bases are TGTGCCTTCCTCGGGACAGGGGGCCTCTCTGGAAACACCATATATTTT.

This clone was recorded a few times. For the CDR3, the DNA is TGCAGCGTCACGACAGGTAACCAAGAGACCCAGTACTTC. Translated: CSVTTGNQETQYF. This chain uses TRBV29-1 with TRBJ2-5; D perhaps matches TRBD1 (6 bases). The CDR3 is made up of 13 amino acids. Germline V gene lookup returns CDR1 SQVTM and CDR2 ANQGSEA. V dropped 6 bases and J dropped 0 bases, with 11 bases sitting between them.

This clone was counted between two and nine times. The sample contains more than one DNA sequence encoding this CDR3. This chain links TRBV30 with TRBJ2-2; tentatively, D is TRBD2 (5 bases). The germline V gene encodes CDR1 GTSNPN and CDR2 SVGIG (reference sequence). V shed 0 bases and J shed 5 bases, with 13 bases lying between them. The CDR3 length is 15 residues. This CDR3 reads CAWSVPEGWTGELFF. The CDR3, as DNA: TGTGCCTGGAGTGTACCTGAGGGTTGGACCGGGGAGCTGTTTTTT.

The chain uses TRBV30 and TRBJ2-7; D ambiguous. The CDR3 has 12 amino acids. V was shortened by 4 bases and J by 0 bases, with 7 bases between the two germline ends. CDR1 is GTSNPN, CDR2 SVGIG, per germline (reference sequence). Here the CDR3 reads CAWKQSSYEQYF. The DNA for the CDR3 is TGTGCCTGGAAACAGAGCTCCTACGAGCAGTACTTC.

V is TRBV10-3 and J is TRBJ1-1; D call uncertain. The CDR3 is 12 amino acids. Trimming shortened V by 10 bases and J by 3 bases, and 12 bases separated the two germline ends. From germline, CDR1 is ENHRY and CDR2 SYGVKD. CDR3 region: CATAVVDTEAFF. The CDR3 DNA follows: TGTGCCACCGCGGTGGTGGACACTGAAGCTTTCTTT.

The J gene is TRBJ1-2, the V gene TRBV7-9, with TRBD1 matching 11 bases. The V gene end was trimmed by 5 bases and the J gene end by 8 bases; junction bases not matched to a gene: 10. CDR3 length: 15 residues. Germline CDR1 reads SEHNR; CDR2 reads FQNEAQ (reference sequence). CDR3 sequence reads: CASSAWGQGERGYTF. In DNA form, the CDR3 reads TGTGCCAGCAGCGCGTGGGGACAGGGGGAGCGGGGCTACACCTTC. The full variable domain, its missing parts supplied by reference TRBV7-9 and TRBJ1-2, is DTGVSQNPRHKITKRGQNVTFRCDPISEHNRLYWYRQTLGQGPEFLTYFQNEAQLEKSRLLSDRFSAERPKGSFSTLEIQRTEQGDSAMYLCASSAWGQGERGYTFGSGTRLTVV.

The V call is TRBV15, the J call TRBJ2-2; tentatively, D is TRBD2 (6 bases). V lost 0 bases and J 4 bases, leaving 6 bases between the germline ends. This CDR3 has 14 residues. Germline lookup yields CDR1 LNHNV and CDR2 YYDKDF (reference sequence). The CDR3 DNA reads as TGTGCCACCAGCAGAGAGGAGGGCACCGGGGAGCTGTTTTTT. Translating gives CATSREEGTGELFF.

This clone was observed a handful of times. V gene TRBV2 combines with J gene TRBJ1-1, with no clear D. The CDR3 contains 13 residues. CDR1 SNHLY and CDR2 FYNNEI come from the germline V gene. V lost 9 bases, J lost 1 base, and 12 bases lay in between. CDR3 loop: CASGVEGNTEAFF. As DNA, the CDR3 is TGTGCCAGTGGGGTGGAGGGGAACACTGAAGCTTTCTTT.